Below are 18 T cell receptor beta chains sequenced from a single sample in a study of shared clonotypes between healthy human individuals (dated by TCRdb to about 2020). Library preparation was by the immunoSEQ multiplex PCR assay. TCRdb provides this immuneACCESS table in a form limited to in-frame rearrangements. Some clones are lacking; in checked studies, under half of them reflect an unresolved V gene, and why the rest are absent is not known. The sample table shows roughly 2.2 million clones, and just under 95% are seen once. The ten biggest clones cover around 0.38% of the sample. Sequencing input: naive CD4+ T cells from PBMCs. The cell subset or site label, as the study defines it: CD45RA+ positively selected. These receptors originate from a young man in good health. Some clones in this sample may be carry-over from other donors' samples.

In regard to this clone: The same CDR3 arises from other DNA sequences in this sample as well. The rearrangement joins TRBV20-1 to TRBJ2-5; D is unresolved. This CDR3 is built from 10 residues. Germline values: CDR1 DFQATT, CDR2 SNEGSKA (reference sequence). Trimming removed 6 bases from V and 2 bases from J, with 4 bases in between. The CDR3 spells CSARQETQYF. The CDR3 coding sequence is TGCAGTGCCCGGCAAGAGACCCAGTACTTC.

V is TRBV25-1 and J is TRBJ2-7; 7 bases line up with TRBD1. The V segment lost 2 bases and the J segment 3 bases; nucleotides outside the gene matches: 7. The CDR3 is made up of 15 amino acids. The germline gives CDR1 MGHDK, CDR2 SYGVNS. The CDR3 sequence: CASSEARDSDYEQYF. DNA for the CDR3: TGTGCCAGCAGTGAAGCCCGGGACAGCGACTACGAGCAGTACTTC.

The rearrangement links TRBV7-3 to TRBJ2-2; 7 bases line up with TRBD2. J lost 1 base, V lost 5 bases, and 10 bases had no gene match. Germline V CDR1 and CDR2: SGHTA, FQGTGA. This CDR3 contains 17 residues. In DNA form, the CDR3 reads TGTGCCAGCAGCAGAGTGGGGAGGGGCGGGAACACCGGGGAGCTGTTTTTT. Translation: CASSRVGRGGNTGELFF.

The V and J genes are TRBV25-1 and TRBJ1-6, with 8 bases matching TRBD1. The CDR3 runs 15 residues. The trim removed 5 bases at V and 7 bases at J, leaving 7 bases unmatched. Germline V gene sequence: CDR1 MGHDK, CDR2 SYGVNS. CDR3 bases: TGTGCCAGCAGTCCCGACAGGGGAAGAAATTCACCCCTCCACTTT. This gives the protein CASSPDRGRNSPLHF.

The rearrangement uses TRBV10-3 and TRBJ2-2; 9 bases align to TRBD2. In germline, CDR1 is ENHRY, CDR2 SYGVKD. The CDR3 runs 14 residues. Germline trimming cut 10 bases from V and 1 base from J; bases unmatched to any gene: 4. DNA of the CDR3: TGTGCCAGCCGACTAGCGGAGAACACCGGGGAGCTGTTTTTT. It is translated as CASRLAENTGELFF.

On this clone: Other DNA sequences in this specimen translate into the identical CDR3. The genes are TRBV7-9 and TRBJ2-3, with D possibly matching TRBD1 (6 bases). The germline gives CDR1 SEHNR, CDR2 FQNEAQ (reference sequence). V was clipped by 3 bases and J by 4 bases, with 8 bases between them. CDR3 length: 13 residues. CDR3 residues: CASSLYRADTQYF. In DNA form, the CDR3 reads TGTGCCAGCAGCTTGTACAGGGCAGATACGCAGTATTTT.

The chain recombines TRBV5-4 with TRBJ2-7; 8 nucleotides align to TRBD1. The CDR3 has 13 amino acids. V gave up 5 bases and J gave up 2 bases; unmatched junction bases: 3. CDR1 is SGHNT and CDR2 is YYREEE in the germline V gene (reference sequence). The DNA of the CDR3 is TGTGCCAGCAGGGACAGGGTGGCCTACGAGCAGTACTTC. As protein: CASRDRVAYEQYF.

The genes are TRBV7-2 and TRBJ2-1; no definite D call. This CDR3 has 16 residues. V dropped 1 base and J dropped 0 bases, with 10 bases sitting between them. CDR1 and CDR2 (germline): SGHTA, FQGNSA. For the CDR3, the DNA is TGTGCCAGCAGCTTAGTTCCTCCCCCCTCCTACAATGAGCAGTTCTTC. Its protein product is CASSLVPPPSYNEQFF.

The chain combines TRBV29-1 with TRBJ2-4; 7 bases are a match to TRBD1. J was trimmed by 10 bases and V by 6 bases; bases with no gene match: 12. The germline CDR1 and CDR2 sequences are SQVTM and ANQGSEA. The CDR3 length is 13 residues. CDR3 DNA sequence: TGCAGCGTCGAAAGAGGGGGCGCGAATATTCAGTACTTC. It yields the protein CSVERGGANIQYF.

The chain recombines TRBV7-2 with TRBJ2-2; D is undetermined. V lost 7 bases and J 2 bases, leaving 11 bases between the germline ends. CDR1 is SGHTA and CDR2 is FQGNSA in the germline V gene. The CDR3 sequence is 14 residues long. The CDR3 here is CASIRVANTGELFF. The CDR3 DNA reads TGTGCCAGCATTAGGGTAGCAAACACCGGGGAGCTGTTTTTT.

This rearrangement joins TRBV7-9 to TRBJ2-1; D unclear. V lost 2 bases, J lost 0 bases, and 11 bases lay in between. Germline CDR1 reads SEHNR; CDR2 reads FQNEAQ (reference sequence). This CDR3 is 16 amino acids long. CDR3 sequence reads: CASSLSLPSSYNEQFF. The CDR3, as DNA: TGTGCCAGCAGCTTAAGTCTCCCCAGCTCCTACAATGAGCAGTTCTTC. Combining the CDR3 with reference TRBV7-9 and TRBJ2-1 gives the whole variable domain DTGVSQNPRHKITKRGQNVTFRCDPISEHNRLYWYRQTLGQGPEFLTYFQNEAQLEKSRLLSDRFSAERPKGSFSTLEIQRTEQGDSAMYLCASSLSLPSSYNEQFFGPGTRLTVL.

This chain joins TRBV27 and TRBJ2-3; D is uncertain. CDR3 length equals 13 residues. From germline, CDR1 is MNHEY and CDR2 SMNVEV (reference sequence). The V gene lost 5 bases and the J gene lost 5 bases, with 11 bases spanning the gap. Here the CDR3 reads CASSNRSRDTQYF. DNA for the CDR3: TGTGCCAGCAGTAACCGAAGCCGAGATACGCAGTATTTT.

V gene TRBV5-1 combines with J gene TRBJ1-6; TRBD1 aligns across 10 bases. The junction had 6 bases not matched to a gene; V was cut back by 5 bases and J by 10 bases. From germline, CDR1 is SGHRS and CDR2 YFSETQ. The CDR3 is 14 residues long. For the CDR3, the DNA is TGCGCCAGCAGACCCGGGACAGGGGAATCACCCCTCCACTTT. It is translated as CASRPGTGESPLHF.

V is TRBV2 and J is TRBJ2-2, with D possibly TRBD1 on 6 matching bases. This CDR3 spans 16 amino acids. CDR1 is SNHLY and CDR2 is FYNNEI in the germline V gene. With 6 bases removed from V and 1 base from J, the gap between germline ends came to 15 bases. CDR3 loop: CASSGQNPLNTGELFF. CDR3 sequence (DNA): TGTGCCAGCAGCGGACAGAACCCTTTGAACACCGGGGAGCTGTTTTTT.

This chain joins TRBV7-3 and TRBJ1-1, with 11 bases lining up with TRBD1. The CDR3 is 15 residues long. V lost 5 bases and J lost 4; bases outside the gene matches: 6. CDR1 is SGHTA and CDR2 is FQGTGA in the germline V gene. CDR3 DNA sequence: TGTGCCAGCAGCCGAAAGGGGACAGGGGGCACTGAAGCTTTCTTT. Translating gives CASSRKGTGGTEAFF. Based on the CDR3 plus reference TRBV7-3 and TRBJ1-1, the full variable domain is GAGVSQTPSNKVTEKGKYVELRCDPISGHTALYWYRQSLGQGPEFLIYFQGTGAADDSGLPNDRFFAVRPEGSVSTLKIQRTERGDSAVYLCASSRKGTGGTEAFFGQGTRLTVV.

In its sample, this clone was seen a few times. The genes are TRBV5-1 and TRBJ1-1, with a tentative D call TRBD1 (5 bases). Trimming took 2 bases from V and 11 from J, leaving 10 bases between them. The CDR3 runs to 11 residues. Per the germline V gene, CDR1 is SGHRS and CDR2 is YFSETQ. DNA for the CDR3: TGCGCCAGCAGCTTCCAGGGTGAGGCTTTCTTT. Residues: CASSFQGEAFF. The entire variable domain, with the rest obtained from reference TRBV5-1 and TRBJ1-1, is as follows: KAGVTQTPRYLIKTRGQQVTLSCSPISGHRSVSWYQQTPGQGLQFLFEYFSETQRNKGNFPGRFSGRQFSNSRSEMNVSTLELGDSALYLCASSFQGEAFFGQGTRLTVV.

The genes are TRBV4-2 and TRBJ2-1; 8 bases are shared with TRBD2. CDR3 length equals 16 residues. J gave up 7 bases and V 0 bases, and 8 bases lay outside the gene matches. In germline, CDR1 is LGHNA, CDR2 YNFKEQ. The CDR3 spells CASSQDWSGRGNEQFF. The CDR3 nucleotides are TGTGCCAGCAGCCAAGATTGGAGCGGGAGAGGGAATGAGCAGTTCTTC.

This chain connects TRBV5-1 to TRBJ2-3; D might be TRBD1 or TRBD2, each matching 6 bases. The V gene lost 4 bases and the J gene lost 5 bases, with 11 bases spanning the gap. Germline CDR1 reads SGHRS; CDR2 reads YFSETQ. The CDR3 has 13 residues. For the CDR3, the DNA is TGCGCCAGCAGCATACAGGGAGGAGATACGCAGTATTTT. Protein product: CASSIQGGDTQYF.